The entry below describes one TCR beta chain. Antigen specificity is unknown. One heparinised blood draw, averaging about 100 mL, came from each donor. Sorting with CD45RO/CCR7/CD25/CD127/CD95/CD27 yielded naive, central memory, regulatory and stem-like memory CD4+ cells. Sequenced material consisted of expressed TCRB transcripts (all of the isolated RNA was reverse transcribed). Here immunoSEQ multiplex PCR was the method, and the copy in TCRdb shows in-frame clones only, minus some. This repertoire shows some 330,000 clones, roughly an eighth found once; its top ten account for 0.0085% to 0.012%. The sample belongs to a study of beta chain features in type 1 diabetes. Study at large: There was similarity between patients and healthy donors in age, gender and cell yields. Study findings and constraints: Type 1 diabetes patients had TCRB CDR3s that were shorter (moderately but significantly so) in all four CD4+ subsets.

Sequenced sample: naive CD4+ T cells from blood. The sequence was collected from a woman aged 18-35 years with type 1 diabetes.

The CDR3 nucleotides read TGTGCCAGCAGCTTTACGGGTACTAGCGGGAGTGATACGCAGTATTTT. This translates into CASSFTGTSGSDTQYF. The rearrangement uses TRBV7-2 and TRBJ2-3; TRBD2 agrees at 11 bases. CDR3 size: 16 residues. Germline V CDR1 and CDR2: SGHTA, FQGNSA. V lost 3 bases, J lost 6 bases, and 8 bases stayed unmatched.